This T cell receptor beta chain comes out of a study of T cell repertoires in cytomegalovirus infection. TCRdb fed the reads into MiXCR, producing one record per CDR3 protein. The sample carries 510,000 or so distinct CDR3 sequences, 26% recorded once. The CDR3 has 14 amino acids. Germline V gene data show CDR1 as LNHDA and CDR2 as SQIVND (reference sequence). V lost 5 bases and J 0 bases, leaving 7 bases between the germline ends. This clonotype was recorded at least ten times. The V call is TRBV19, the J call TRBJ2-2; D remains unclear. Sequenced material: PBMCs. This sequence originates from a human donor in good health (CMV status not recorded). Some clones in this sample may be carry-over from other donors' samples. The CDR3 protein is CASSWRTNTGELFF. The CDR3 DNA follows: TGTGCCAGTAGTTGGCGTACGAACACCGGGGAGCTGTTTTTT.